This TCR beta chain originates from a study of blood T cell repertoires in COVID-19. In the study overall: The study drew acute and convalescent COVID-19 samples from the United States, Italy and Spain.

The authors' processing: Estimation of nucleated cell counts was performed using reference gene primer amplification. Data came from immunoSEQ multiplex PCR; TCRdb stores just in-frame clones and leaves some out. The V and J calls and clone size are taken from that table; D and trimming were inferred from the DNA. This table has some 190,000 clones, roughly 80% appearing once. The V and J ends lost 4 bases and 0 bases respectively, with 3 bases between them. Germline V gene lookup returns CDR1 GTSNPN and CDR2 SVGIG (reference sequence). The CDR3 runs to 11 residues. This clone occurred a few times. The same CDR3 is also encoded by other DNA sequences in this sample.

The sample consisted of peripheral blood. The receptor was derived from a human donor in a cohort sampled during active COVID-19. The chain has TRBV30 and TRBJ1-1; no reliable D call. The CDR3 DNA follows: TGTGCCTGGACGGTGAACACTGAAGCTTTCTTT. Amino acids: CAWTVNTEAFF.